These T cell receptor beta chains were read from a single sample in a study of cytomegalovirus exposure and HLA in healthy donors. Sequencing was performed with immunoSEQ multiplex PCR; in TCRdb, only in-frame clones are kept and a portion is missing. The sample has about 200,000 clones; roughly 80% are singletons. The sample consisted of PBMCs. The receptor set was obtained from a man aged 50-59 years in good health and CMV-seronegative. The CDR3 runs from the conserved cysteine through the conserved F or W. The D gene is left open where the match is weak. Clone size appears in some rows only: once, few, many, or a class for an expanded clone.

CDR3aa: CASSLDGRAGGTQYF; CDR3nt: TGCGCCAGCAGCTTGGACGGGAGGGCCGGAGGGACCCAGTACTTC; v_gene: TRBV5-1; abundance: .; j_gene: TRBJ2-5; d_gene: TRBD2
CDR3aa: CASSLNTGVSHEQFF; CDR3nt: TGTGCCAGCAGTTTAAATACAGGGGTGAGCCATGAGCAGTTCTTC; v_gene: TRBV27; abundance: .; j_gene: TRBJ2-1; d_gene: TRBD1
CDR3aa: CASSQDGLYTDTQYF; CDR3nt: TGCGCCAGCAGCCAAGATGGGCTGTACACAGATACGCAGTATTTT; v_gene: TRBV4-1; abundance: .; j_gene: TRBJ2-3; d_gene: .
CDR3aa: CASTPTSGSPYEQYF; CDR3nt: TGTGCCAGCACCCCCACTAGCGGGAGTCCGTACGAGCAGTACTTC; v_gene: TRBV6-5; abundance: few; j_gene: TRBJ2-7; d_gene: TRBD2
CDR3aa: CASSVAPSSYEQYF; CDR3nt: TGTGCCAGCAGCGTAGCGCCTAGCTCCTACGAGCAGTACTTC; v_gene: TRBV9; abundance: once; j_gene: TRBJ2-7; d_gene: .
CDR3aa: CASSSRILYEQYF; CDR3nt: TGTGCCAGCAGCTCGAGGATTTTGTACGAGCAGTACTTC; v_gene: TRBV5-8; abundance: .; j_gene: TRBJ2-7; d_gene: .
CDR3aa: CASRTRVMGTEAFF; CDR3nt: TGTGCCAGCAGGACGAGGGTCATGGGCACTGAAGCTTTCTTT; v_gene: TRBV4-2; abundance: .; j_gene: TRBJ1-1; d_gene: .
CDR3aa: CASSPPFINTDTQYF; CDR3nt: TGTGCCAGCAGTCCCCCCTTTATAAACACAGATACGCAGTATTTT; v_gene: TRBV27; abundance: .; j_gene: TRBJ2-3; d_gene: .
CDR3aa: CASSPGQGTDTQYF; CDR3nt: TGTGCCAGCAGTCCGGGACAGGGGACAGATACGCAGTATTTT; v_gene: TRBV2; abundance: .; j_gene: TRBJ2-3; d_gene: TRBD1
CDR3aa: CASRLGLAGQETQYF; CDR3nt: TGTGCCAGCAGGTTGGGACTAGCGGGCCAAGAGACCCAGTACTTC; v_gene: TRBV5-4; abundance: .; j_gene: TRBJ2-5; d_gene: TRBD2
CDR3aa: CASSIDPLAGTNTGELFF; CDR3nt: TGTGCCAGTAGTATAGACCCCTTGGCAGGCACGAACACCGGGGAGCTGTTTTTT; v_gene: TRBV19; abundance: .; j_gene: TRBJ2-2; d_gene: .
CDR3aa: CASSLSGRAPDTQYF; CDR3nt: TGTGCCAGCAGTTTATCTGGGAGGGCCCCAGATACGCAGTATTTT; v_gene: TRBV27; abundance: few; j_gene: TRBJ2-3; d_gene: TRBD2
CDR3aa: CASSSTVPGGYDGSGANVLTF; CDR3nt: TGTGCCAGCTCCTCTACCGTACCAGGGGGATATGACGGCTCTGGGGCCAACGTCCTGACTTTC; v_gene: TRBV18; abundance: .; j_gene: TRBJ2-6; d_gene: TRBD1
CDR3aa: CATSRVFDFDLTDTQYF; CDR3nt: TGTGCCACCAGCAGAGTATTCGACTTTGACCTCACAGATACGCAGTATTTT; v_gene: TRBV15; abundance: .; j_gene: TRBJ2-3; d_gene: .
CDR3aa: CASSSGGSSYEQYF; CDR3nt: TGTGCCAGCAGCTCCGGGGGGAGCTCCTACGAGCAGTACTTC; v_gene: TRBV7-9; abundance: .; j_gene: TRBJ2-7; d_gene: TRBD2
CDR3aa: CAGSKRDRGKDEQFF; CDR3nt: TGTGCCGGGAGTAAACGGGACAGGGGTAAGGATGAGCAGTTCTTC; v_gene: TRBV6-6; abundance: .; j_gene: TRBJ2-1; d_gene: TRBD1
CDR3aa: CASSARTGMTNYGYTF; CDR3nt: TGTGCCAGCAGCGCCAGGACAGGGATGACTAACTATGGCTACACCTTC; v_gene: TRBV7-2; abundance: .; j_gene: TRBJ1-2; d_gene: TRBD1